Listed here are 9 T cell receptor beta chains from one sample, sequenced in a study of blood T cell repertoires in COVID-19. The table came from immunoSEQ multiplex PCR; TCRdb's copy has only in-frame clones and leaves some out. The table lists 80,000 to 95,000 clones, 86% of them singletons, with 22% in the top ten. The sequencing sample was made of peripheral blood. The receptors shown here come from a woman of 80 years or more in a cohort sampled during active or convalescent COVID-19.

CDR3 nucleotide sequence: TGTGCCAGCATGGGCTACCGGAACACCGGGGAGCTGTTTTTT. The encoded protein is CASMGYRNTGELFF. The chain uses TRBV7-9 and TRBJ2-2; D call uncertain. The CDR3 extends over 14 amino acids. Germline CDR1 is SEHNR and CDR2 is FQNEAQ (reference sequence). The V end was cut by 7 bases, the J end by 1 base, with 10 bases between.

The chain combines TRBV2 with TRBJ1-6; D gene unclear. V gave up 7 bases and J gave up 6 bases, with 10 bases separating them. The CDR3 length is 13 residues. The V gene's germline CDR1 is SNHLY and CDR2 FYNNEI. The chain's CDR3 is CASIGEVNSPLHF. In nucleotides, the CDR3 is TGTGCCAGCATTGGGGAGGTTAATTCACCCCTCCACTTT.

DNA for the CDR3: TGTGCCAGCAGTTACGGAGGGGACTCTTATGGAAACACCATATATTTT. Translated: CASSYGGDSYGNTIYF. The V and J genes are TRBV6-5 and TRBJ1-3; D is perhaps TRBD1 (5 bases). Germline CDR1 MNHEY, CDR2 SVGAGI. The CDR3 loop spans 16 amino acids. V lost 2 bases and J 3 bases, leaving 14 bases between the germline ends.

The rearrangement links TRBV24-1 to TRBJ1-2; 9 bases are shared with TRBD1. The CDR3 spans 15 residues. CDR1 is KGHDR, CDR2 SFDVKD, per germline. V gave up 3 bases and J gave up 4 bases; unmatched junction bases: 5. The CDR3 sequence: CATSDPGQGFYGYTF. The CDR3 DNA reads TGTGCCACCAGTGATCCGGGACAGGGATTCTATGGCTACACCTTC.

The chain couples TRBV6-2 or TRBV6-3 to TRBJ1-5; D is possibly TRBD1 (5 bases). Germline V lookup: CDR1 MNHEY, CDR2 SVGEGT. The CDR3 contains 14 residues. V was trimmed by 6 bases and J by 1 base, leaving 10 bases between them. DNA of the CDR3: TGTGCCAGCAGCGTTGACAGAAGCAATCAGCCCCAGCATTTT. Amino acids: CASSVDRSNQPQHF.

This chain links TRBV5-6 with TRBJ2-3; 13 bases map to TRBD2. V gave up 2 bases and J gave up 4 bases; unmatched junction bases: 10. This CDR3 is 18 amino acids long. Germline CDR1 reads SGHDT; CDR2 reads YYEEEE. CDR3 protein: CASSFVRLAGGWADTQYF. The CDR3 region has the DNA TGTGCCAGCAGCTTTGTTAGACTAGCGGGAGGATGGGCAGATACGCAGTATTTT.

The chain combines TRBV27 with TRBJ1-1; 7 positions agree with TRBD1. The CDR3 loop spans 12 amino acids. Germline V gene data show CDR1 as MNHEY and CDR2 as SMNVEV (reference sequence). J lost 10 bases, V lost 4 bases, and 6 bases had no gene match. The CDR3 protein is CASSSRQGAAFF. CDR3 in DNA: TGTGCCAGCAGTTCCCGACAGGGTGCAGCTTTCTTT.

This rearrangement joins TRBV7-2 to TRBJ1-2, with D unresolved. Trimming removed 5 bases at V and 4 bases at J, with 11 bases between. Germline CDR1 reads SGHTA; CDR2 reads FQGNSA. The CDR3 has 13 residues. The CDR3 DNA follows: TGTGCCAGCAGCCGAGGGCAGATCTATGGCTACACCTTC. It encodes CASSRGQIYGYTF. Drawing the rest from reference TRBV7-2 and TRBJ1-2, the complete variable domain is GAGVSQSPSNKVTEKGKDVELRCDPISGHTALYWYRQSLGQGLEFLIYFQGNSAPDKSGLPSDRFSAERTGGSVSTLTIQRTQQEDSAVYLCASSRGQIYGYTFGSGTRLTVV.

This chain joins TRBV27 and TRBJ2-4, with TRBD1 as a possible D gene (5 bases). The CDR3 runs to 15 residues. CDR1 and CDR2 from the germline V gene are MNHEY and SMNVEV (reference sequence). V shed 0 bases and J shed 4 bases, with 10 bases lying between them. In DNA, the CDR3 is TGTGCCAGCAGTTTATCAAGGGGTTCAAAAAACATTCAGTACTTC. It translates to CASSLSRGSKNIQYF.